Here is one TCR beta chain with its context. The antigen is undetermined. Donors each provided roughly 10 milliliters of peripheral blood. Extraction of total RNA produced a minimum of 5 micrograms from each sample. This sample stems from a study of blood T cells in healthy people across ages. General study points: TCR beta diversity per million T cells fell roughly linearly with age. More naive CD4+ cells and higher diversity were found in long-lived than in aged donors.

With a J-beta primer mix and a sample-barcoded 5' primer, a second PCR ran roughly 6 to 11 cycles. TCRdb passed the 5' RACE reads through MiXCR, listing each CDR3 protein once. The sample consists of just under 900,000 distinct CDR3 sequences, 25% to 35% of them appearing once. The CDR3 is 17 residues long. Germline-derived CDR1 and CDR2 are LNHNV and YYDKDF (reference sequence). V gave up 1 base and J gave up 11 bases; unmatched junction bases: 16. V gene TRBV15 combines with J gene TRBJ2-5; TRBD1 aligns across 10 bases. The receptor was isolated from an elderly woman in good health. The source material was blood. CDR3 region: CATSRGGGTGVTDEQYF. The DNA for the CDR3 is TGTGCCACCAGCAGAGGCGGGGGGACAGGGGTAACGGATGAGCAGTACTTC.